The rows below give T cell receptor beta chains drawn from one sample of a study of T cells in localized non-small cell lung cancer. Produced via immunoSEQ multiplex PCR; TCRdb's table is partial and in-frame only. The repertoire holds around 30,000 clones, 91% seen once, with approximately 6% in the top ten. Material: PBMCs, obtained before any cancer treatment. The source of these receptors is a man between 40 and 75 years old with stage II lung adenocarcinoma. Each CDR3 is given without its conserved first and last residue. A D gene is named only where the DNA matches it firmly.

V	D	J	CDR3
TRBV7-2	TRBD2	TRBJ2-6	ASSPTSGASGANVLT
TRBV9	TRBD1	TRBJ2-1	ASSVGGRGLNEQF
TRBV19	.	TRBJ2-6	ASSLVSGANVLT
TRBV6-1	.	TRBJ2-6	ASSEWVYSGANVLT
TRBV28	.	TRBJ1-2	ASSLEGRAYGYT
TRBV14	TRBD2	TRBJ2-2	ASSPGGTANTGELF
TRBV5-1	TRBD1	TRBJ1-2	ASTESGTGYGYT
TRBV25-1	TRBD2	TRBJ2-7	ASSAISGTSNEQY
TRBV27	TRBD2	TRBJ2-1	ASSRGTSGANEQF
TRBV15	.	TRBJ2-1	ATSTRGAPRPEQF
TRBV30	.	TRBJ2-7	AWSVQASYEQY
TRBV5-1	.	TRBJ1-2	ASSLAGYGYT
TRBV10-3	TRBD2	TRBJ2-3	AIGRTSGFTDTQY
TRBV15	.	TRBJ1-5	ATSRVVGVVGNQPQH
TRBV7-8	.	TRBJ1-4	ASSPVSEKLF
TRBV28	TRBD1	TRBJ2-7	ASISLKWGQGTYEQY
TRBV7-7	TRBD2	TRBJ2-2	ASSPLAGGPIWDTGELF
TRBV7-6	.	TRBJ1-4	ASSFRTNANEKLF
TRBV7-9	.	TRBJ1-5	ASSLAETNQPQH
TRBV5-1	.	TRBJ2-4	ASSNPKAGAKNIQY
TRBV7-9	TRBD2	TRBJ2-5	ASSQLAGGPQETQY
TRBV6-5	.	TRBJ2-6	ASRVGSSGANVLT
TRBV6-5	TRBD1	TRBJ2-2	ASRKTGLAGELF
TRBV28	TRBD1	TRBJ1-5	ASSRLPQGAHQPQH
TRBV28	.	TRBJ2-7	ASNAGSYEQY
TRBV2	.	TRBJ1-2	ASSPMSRDYGYT
TRBV27	TRBD1	TRBJ1-5	ASSLGHGDRGIGNQPQH
TRBV13	.	TRBJ2-3	ASSPPLRDTQY
TRBV4-3	.	TRBJ1-1	ASSQDSGVEAF
TRBV18	.	TRBJ1-5	ASSPRAGDQPQH
TRBV9	TRBD1	TRBJ2-1	ASSVAGTVYNEQF
TRBV20-1	.	TRBJ1-1	SVGRNTEAF
TRBV7-2	.	TRBJ2-3	ASSLGLPGDTQY
TRBV29-1	.	TRBJ1-1	SGREGFTEAF
TRBV5-1	.	TRBJ1-6	ASSSGQNNSPLH
TRBV10-1	TRBD1	TRBJ2-7	ASSLGTGENEQY
TRBV25-1	.	TRBJ2-1	ASGRPHQF
TRBV27	TRBD1	TRBJ1-3	ASTPGTGGRSSGNTIY
TRBV6-6	.	TRBJ2-7	ASSQGGYEQY
TRBV20-1	.	TRBJ2-1	SASRGNEQF
TRBV11-3	.	TRBJ2-5	ASSPGTGSAGTQY
TRBV9	.	TRBJ1-1	ASSVATGYEAF
TRBV28	TRBD1	TRBJ2-1	ASKGSGGKYNEQF
TRBV4-3	TRBD2	TRBJ2-1	ASSLGTSGSFGNEQF
TRBV27	.	TRBJ2-7	ASRNKAKVQY
TRBV11-1	.	TRBJ1-1	ASSPYTGLNTEAF
TRBV2	TRBD2	TRBJ2-7	ASILREREFEQY
TRBV28	TRBD2	TRBJ2-5	ASSLGLADLYQETQY
TRBV5-6	.	TRBJ1-2	ASSLYRADRSYT
TRBV27	TRBD1	TRBJ1-1	ASSTWTGNTEAF